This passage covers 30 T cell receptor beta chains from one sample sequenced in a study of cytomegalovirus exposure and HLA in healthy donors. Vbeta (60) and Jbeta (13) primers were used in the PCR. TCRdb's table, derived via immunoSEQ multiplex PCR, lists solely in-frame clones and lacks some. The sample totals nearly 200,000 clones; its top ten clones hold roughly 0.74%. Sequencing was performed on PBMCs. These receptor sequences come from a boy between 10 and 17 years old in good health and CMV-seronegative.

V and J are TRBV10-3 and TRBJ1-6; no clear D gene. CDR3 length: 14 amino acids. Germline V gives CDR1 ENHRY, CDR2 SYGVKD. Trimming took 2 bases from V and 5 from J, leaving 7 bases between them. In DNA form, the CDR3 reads TGTGCCATCAGTGAGACAGCTAATAATTCACCCCTCCACTTT. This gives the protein CAISETANNSPLHF.

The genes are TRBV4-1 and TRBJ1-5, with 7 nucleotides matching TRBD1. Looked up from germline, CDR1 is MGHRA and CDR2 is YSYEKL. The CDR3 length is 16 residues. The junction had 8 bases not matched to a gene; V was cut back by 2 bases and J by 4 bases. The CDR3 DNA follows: TGCGCCAGCAGCCAATGGGGGACAGTTAATAATCAGCCCCAGCATTTT. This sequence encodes CASSQWGTVNNQPQHF.

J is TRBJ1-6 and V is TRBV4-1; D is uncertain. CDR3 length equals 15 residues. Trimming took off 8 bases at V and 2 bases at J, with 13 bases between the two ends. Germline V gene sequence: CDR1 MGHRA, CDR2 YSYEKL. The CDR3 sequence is CASRPAGAYNSPLHF. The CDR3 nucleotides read TGCGCCAGCCGACCCGCGGGTGCCTATAATTCACCCCTCCACTTT.

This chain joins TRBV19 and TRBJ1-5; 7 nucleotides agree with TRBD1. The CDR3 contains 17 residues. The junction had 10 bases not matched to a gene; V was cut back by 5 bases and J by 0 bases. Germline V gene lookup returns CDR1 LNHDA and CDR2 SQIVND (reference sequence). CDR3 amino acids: CASSYGAGGNSNQPQHF. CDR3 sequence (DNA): TGTGCCAGTAGTTACGGCGCAGGGGGGAATAGCAATCAGCCCCAGCATTTT.

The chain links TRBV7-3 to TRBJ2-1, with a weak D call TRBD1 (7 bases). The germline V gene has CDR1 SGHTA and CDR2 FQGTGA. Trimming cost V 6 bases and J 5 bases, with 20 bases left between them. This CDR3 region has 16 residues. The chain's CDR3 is CASSGGTRTGDNEQFF. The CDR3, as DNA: TGTGCCAGCAGTGGGGGGACGAGGACAGGAGACAATGAGCAGTTCTTC.

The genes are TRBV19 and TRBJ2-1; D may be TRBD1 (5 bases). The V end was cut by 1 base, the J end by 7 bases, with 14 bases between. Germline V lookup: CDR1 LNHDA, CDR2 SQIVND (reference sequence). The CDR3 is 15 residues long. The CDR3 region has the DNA TGTGCCAGTAGTATAGTTAGGGGCCCCGGGAATGAGCAGTTCTTC. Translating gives CASSIVRGPGNEQFF.

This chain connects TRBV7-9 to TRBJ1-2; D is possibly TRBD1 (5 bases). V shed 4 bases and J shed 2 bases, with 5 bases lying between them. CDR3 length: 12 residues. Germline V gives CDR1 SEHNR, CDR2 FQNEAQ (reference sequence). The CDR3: CASSSGNYGYTF. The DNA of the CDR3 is TGTGCCAGCAGCTCAGGGAACTATGGCTACACCTTC.

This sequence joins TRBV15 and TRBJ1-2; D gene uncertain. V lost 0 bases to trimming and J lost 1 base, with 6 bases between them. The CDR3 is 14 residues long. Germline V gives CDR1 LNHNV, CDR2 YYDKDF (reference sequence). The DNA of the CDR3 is TGTGCCACCAGCAGAGATTCCAGTAACTATGGCTACACCTTC. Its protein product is CATSRDSSNYGYTF.

CDR3 residues: CSAPTGYEQYF. CDR3 nucleotide sequence: TGCAGTGCCCCGACCGGGTACGAGCAGTACTTC. The rearrangement links TRBV20-1 to TRBJ2-7; D is unclear. This CDR3 is 11 amino acids long. V dropped 6 bases and J dropped 4 bases, with 10 bases sitting between them. The germline gives CDR1 DFQATT, CDR2 SNEGSKA (reference sequence).

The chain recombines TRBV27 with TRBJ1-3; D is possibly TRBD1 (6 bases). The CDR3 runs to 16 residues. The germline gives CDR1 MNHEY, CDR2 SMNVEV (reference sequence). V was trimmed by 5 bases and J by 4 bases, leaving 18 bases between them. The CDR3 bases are TGTGCCAGCAGTAAAGGACAGCCTAGGTCGGGAAACACCATATATTTT. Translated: CASSKGQPRSGNTIYF.

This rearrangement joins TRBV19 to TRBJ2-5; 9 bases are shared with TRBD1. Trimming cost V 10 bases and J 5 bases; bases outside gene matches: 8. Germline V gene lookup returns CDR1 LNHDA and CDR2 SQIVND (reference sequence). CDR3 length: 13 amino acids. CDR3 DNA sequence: TGTGCCACCTCGGACAGGGGTGGGGAGACCCAGTACTTC. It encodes CATSDRGGETQYF.

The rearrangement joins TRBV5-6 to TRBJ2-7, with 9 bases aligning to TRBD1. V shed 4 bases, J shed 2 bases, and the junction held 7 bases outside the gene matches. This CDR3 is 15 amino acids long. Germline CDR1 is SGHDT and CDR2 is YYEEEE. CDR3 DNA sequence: TGTGCCAGCAGCCGGGACAGGGATAGGGCCTACGAGCAGTACTTC. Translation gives CASSRDRDRAYEQYF.

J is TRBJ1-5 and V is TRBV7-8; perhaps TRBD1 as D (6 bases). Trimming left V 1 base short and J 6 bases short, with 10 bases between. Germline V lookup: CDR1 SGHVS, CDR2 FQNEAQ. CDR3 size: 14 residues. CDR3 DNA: TGTGCCAGCAGCTTAGTGGGGGCAGGTCAGCCCCAGCATTTT. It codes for CASSLVGAGQPQHF.

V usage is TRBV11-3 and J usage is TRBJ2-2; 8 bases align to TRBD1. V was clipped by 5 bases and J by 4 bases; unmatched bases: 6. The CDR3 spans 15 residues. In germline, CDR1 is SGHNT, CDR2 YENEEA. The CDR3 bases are TGTGCCAGCAGCCTGGGAACAGGGGGCACCGGGGAGCTGTTTTTT. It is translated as CASSLGTGGTGELFF. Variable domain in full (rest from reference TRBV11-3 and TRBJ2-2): EAGVVQSPRYKIIEKKQPVAFWCNPISGHNTLYWYLQNLGQGPELLIRYENEEAVDDSQLPKDRFSAERLKGVDSTLKIQPAELGDSAVYLCASSLGTGGTGELFFGEGSRLTVL.

DNA of the CDR3: TGTGCCAGCAGCTTCGCGGTTCTCACAGATACGCAGTATTTT. Translation gives CASSFAVLTDTQYF. The rearrangement joins TRBV7-2 to TRBJ2-3; D gene unclear. The CDR3 runs 14 residues. V was pared by 3 bases and J by 2 bases, with 9 bases between. Germline CDR1 reads SGHTA; CDR2 reads FQGNSA.

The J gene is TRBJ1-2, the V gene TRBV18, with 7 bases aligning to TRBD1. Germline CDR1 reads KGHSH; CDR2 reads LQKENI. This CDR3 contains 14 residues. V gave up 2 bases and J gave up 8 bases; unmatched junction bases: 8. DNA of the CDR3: TGTGCCAGCTCACCAGACAGGGTAAAGCCCGGCTACACCTTC. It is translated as CASSPDRVKPGYTF.

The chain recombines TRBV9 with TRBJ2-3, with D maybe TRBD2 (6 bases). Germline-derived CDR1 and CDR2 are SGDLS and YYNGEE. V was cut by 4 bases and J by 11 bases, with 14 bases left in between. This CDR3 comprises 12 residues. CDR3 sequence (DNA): TGTGCCAGCAGCTCGGGGGAAACTTGGCAGTATTTT. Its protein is CASSSGETWQYF.

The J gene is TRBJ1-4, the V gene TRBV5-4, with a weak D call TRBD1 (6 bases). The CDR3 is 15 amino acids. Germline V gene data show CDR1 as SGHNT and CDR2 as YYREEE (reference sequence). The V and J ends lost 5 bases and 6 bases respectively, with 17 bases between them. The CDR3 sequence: CASSSRQAPYEKLFF. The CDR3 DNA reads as TGTGCCAGCAGTTCCCGACAGGCCCCTTATGAAAAACTGTTTTTT. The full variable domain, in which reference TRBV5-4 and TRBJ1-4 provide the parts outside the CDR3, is ETGVTQSPTHLIKTRGQQVTLRCSSQSGHNTVSWYQQALGQGPQFIFQYYREEENGRGNFPPRFSGLQFPNYSSELNVNALELDDSALYLCASSSRQAPYEKLFFGSGTQLSVL.

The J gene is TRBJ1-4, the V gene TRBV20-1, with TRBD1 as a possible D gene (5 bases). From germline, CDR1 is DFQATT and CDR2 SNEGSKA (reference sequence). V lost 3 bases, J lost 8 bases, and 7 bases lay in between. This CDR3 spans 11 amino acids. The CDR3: CSARGGEKLFF. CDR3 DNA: TGCAGTGCTAGGGGGGGGGAAAAACTGTTTTTT.

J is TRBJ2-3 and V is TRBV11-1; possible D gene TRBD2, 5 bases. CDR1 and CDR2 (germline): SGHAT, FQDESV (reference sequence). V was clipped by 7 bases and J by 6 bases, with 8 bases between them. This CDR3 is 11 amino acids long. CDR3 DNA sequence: TGTGCCAGCAAGGGAGCGGATACGCAGTATTTT. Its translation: CASKGADTQYF.

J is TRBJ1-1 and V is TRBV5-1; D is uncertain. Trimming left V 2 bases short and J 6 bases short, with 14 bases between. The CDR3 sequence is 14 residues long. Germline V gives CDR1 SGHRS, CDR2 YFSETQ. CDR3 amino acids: CASSFSEGYAEAFF. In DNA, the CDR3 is TGCGCCAGCAGCTTTAGTGAGGGTTACGCTGAAGCTTTCTTT. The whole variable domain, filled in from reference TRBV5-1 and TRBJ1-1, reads KAGVTQTPRYLIKTRGQQVTLSCSPISGHRSVSWYQQTPGQGLQFLFEYFSETQRNKGNFPGRFSGRQFSNSRSEMNVSTLELGDSALYLCASSFSEGYAEAFFGQGTRLTVV.

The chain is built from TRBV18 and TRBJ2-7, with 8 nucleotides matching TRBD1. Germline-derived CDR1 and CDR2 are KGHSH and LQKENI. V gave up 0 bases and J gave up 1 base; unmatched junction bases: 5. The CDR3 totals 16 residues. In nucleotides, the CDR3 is TGTGCCAGCTCACCACCTACCGGGACAGGTTCCTACGAGCAGTACTTC. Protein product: CASSPPTGTGSYEQYF.

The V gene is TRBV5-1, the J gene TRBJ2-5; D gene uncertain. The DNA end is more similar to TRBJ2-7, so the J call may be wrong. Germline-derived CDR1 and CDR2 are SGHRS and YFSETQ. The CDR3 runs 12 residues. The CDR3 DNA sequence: TGCGCCAGCAGCGTCAATTTTTACGAGCAGTACTTC. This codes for CASSVNFYEQYF.

CDR3: CASSLPGSTNEKLFF. The CDR3 DNA sequence: TGCGCCAGCAGCCTTCCTGGCTCAACTAATGAAAAACTGTTTTTT. The chain links TRBV4-1 to TRBJ1-4, with D hard to call. Germline loops: CDR1 MGHRA, CDR2 YSYEKL. The CDR3 is made up of 15 amino acids. Trimming stripped 4 bases from V and 0 bases from J, with 9 bases between.

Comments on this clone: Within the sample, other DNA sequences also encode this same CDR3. The chain's CDR3 is CASSIAGQGSYEQYF. CDR3 nucleotides: TGTGCCAGTAGTATAGCCGGACAGGGGTCCTACGAGCAGTACTTC. The J gene is TRBJ2-7, the V gene TRBV19, with TRBD1 matching over 9 bases. The V segment lost 1 base and the J segment 1 base; nucleotides outside the gene matches: 2. CDR1 LNHDA and CDR2 SQIVND come from the germline V gene (reference sequence). The CDR3 contains 15 residues.

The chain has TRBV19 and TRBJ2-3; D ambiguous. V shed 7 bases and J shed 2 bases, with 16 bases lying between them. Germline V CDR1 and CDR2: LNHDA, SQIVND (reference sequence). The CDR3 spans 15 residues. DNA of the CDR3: TGTGCCAGTACTCCCCCCGGTAGATACACAGATACGCAGTATTTT. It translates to CASTPPGRYTDTQYF. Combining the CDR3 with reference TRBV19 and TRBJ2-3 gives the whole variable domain DGGITQSPKYLFRKEGQNVTLSCEQNLNHDAMYWYRQDPGQGLRLIYYSQIVNDFQKGDIAEGYSVSREKKESFPLTVTSAQKNPTAFYLCASTPPGRYTDTQYFGPGTRLTVL.

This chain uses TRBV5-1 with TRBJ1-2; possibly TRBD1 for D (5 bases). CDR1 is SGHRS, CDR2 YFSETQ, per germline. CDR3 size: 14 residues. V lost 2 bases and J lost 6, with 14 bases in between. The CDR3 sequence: CASSLISGLDGYTF. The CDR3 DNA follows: TGCGCCAGCAGCTTAATATCAGGGTTGGATGGCTACACCTTC.

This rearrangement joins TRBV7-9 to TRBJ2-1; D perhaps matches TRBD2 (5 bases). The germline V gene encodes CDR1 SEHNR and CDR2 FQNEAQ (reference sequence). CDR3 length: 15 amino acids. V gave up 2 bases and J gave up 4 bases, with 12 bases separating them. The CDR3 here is CASSLFGGLYNEQFF. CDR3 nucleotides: TGTGCCAGCAGCTTATTTGGCGGGCTATACAATGAGCAGTTCTTC. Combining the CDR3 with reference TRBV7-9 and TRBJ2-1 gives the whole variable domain DTGVSQNPRHKITKRGQNVTFRCDPISEHNRLYWYRQTLGQGPEFLTYFQNEAQLEKSRLLSDRFSAERPKGSFSTLEIQRTEQGDSAMYLCASSLFGGLYNEQFFGPGTRLTVL.

The DNA for the CDR3 is TGTGCCTGGAGTCCGACGGCAGGGGGAAGCTATGGCTACACCTTC. Its translation is CAWSPTAGGSYGYTF. V gene TRBV30 combines with J gene TRBJ1-2, with 7 bases identical to TRBD1. The CDR3 consists of 15 residues. CDR1 and CDR2 (germline): GTSNPN, SVGIG (reference sequence). V was pared by 2 bases and J by 4 bases, with 10 bases of the junction left unmatched.

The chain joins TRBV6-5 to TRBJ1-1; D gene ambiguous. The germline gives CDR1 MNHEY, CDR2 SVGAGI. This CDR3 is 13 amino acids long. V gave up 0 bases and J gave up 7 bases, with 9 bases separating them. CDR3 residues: CASSYSSVGEAFF. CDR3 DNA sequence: TGTGCCAGCAGTTACTCGTCGGTTGGTGAAGCTTTCTTT.